This TCR beta chain was sequenced in a study of beta chain features in type 1 diabetes. For the study at large: Over all samples combined, some 110 million sorted cells were examined. General study points: Shortening of TCRB CDR3s, moderate but significant, appeared in all four CD4+ subsets of Type 1 diabetes patients. Fewer junction insertions and more nucleotide deletions appeared in type 1 diabetes patients.

This clone has just a few counts. Its antigen is undetermined. Investigators reverse transcribed all isolated RNA, so they sequenced expressed TCRB transcripts. The method was immunoSEQ multiplex PCR; TCRdb's version includes in-frame clones alone and lacks a portion of them. The repertoire holds some 660,000 clones, about an eighth seen once, with approximately 0.042% in the top ten. The J segment lost 3 bases and the V segment lost 5 bases, leaving 17 bases of the junction unmatched. Per the germline V gene, CDR1 is LNHDA and CDR2 is SQIVND (reference sequence). The CDR3 length is 19 residues. The sequence came from a man aged 18 to 30 with type 1 diabetes. Sample: naive CD4+ T cells from blood. This chain links TRBV19 with TRBJ2-1, with 9 bases aligning to TRBD2. The CDR3 coding sequence is TGTGCCAGTAGTGCCGGGACTAGCAAACCCAACGGGGTCTACAATGAGCAGTTCTTC. Amino acids: CASSAGTSKPNGVYNEQFF.